The source of this T cell receptor (beta chain) is a study of OX40 agonist ivuxolimab in advanced cancers. Background on the whole study: Ivuxolimab was an agonistic, fully human IgG2 monoclonal antibody directed against OX40 (CD134), a costimulatory receptor. Intravenous ivuxolimab was administered to patients every 2 weeks at six dose levels: 0.01, 0.1, 0.3, 1.5, 3 and 10 mg/kg. Among the approximately 54 dose-escalation patients, some 20 had hepatocellular carcinoma, roughly 15 melanoma, 9 renal cell carcinoma and 9 head and neck cancer. The dose-escalation cohort was around 84% male with a mean age of about 60 years, ranging from roughly 20 to 80. Prior anti-PD-1, anti-PD-L1 or anti-CTLA-4 therapy was permitted, and 35% to 40% of dose-escalation patients had received checkpoint inhibitors. Partial responses occurred in three dose-escalation patients: two with cutaneous melanoma and one with hepatocellular carcinoma. The purpose of peripheral TCRbeta sequencing was to test whether ivuxolimab changed TCR sequence diversity and led to clonal T-cell expansion. The paper reports the monotherapy dose-escalation portion (N = 52 patients) of the phase I ivuxolimab trial.

The paper's findings and limits, for the study overall: At doses of 0.1 to 3.0 mg/kg, clonal expansion of both CD4+ and CD8+ blood T cells was observed from baseline to week 6. Low levels of normalized T-cell clonal expansion were also shown by some nonresponding patients. Which antigens the clonally expanded peripheral T cells were specific for was not determined. After ivuxolimab, more expanded clones were found on average in CD8+ T cells than in CD4+ T cells. In the 0.1-3.0 mg/kg groups, partial responders had among the lowest normalized peripheral clonal expansion, particularly in CD8+ T cells.

This clone was observed a single time. The antigen this receptor binds is unknown. No clone much larger than this one lies a single base away; base qualities are absent. CDR1 and CDR2 are read off the germline V gene as SGHRS and YFSETQ. V lost 7 bases and J lost 1 base, and the count of bases not matched to a germline gene is 10. The CDR3 holds 17 amino acids from the cysteine to the phenylalanine. The only DNA kept is the CDR3, 51 bases in frame from the first base. The trial excluded patients who had a history of autoimmune disease or were on systemic immunosuppression. Peripheral blood for TCR sequencing was collected from all dose cohorts at baseline, on cycle 4 day 1, and on cycle 7 day 1. Samples were obtained from an open-label, multicenter, first-in-human phase I dose-escalation trial of ivuxolimab. Adults with locally advanced or metastatic melanoma, renal cell carcinoma, hepatocellular carcinoma or head and neck squamous cell carcinoma were enrolled in the trial. CD4+ and CD8+ T cells were sorted separately from peripheral blood before TCR sequencing.

For sequencing of the TCRbeta CDR3 region, genomic DNA was extracted from the sorted cells. The immunoSEQ Assay was used for sequencing of TCRbeta CDR3 regions. TCRdb mirrors the immuneACCESS table, restricted to in-frame sequences. Some clones are absent from its copies; in checked studies, under half trace to an unresolved V gene, and the reason for the others is unknown. The sample records under 25,000 clones, 80% to 90% of which are singletons. 15% to 20% of the sample goes to the ten largest clones. The chain couples TRBV5-1 to TRBJ2-1; 11 junctional bases match TRBD2. The clonotype was recovered from an adult with an advanced solid tumor such as melanoma, head and neck, liver or kidney cancer. Sequencing used CD4+ or CD8+ T cells sorted from blood, obtained in a trial of the OX40 agonist ivuxolimab. The base sequence is TGCGCCAGCGCCTTTAGCGGGGGGGTCGGGTCCTACAATGAGCAGTTCTTC. It codes for CASAFSGGVGSYNEQFF.